A selection of T cell receptor beta chains follows, all from one sample in a study of T-cell memory formation after mild COVID-19. TCRdb analysed the 5' RACE reads with MiXCR anew, one entry per CDR3 protein. This table holds around 440,000 distinct CDR3 sequences, 18% found once. Sequenced input: PBMCs or a T cell subset sorted from them (not recorded which). These receptors were obtained from an adult woman who had mild COVID-19 (a few samples of this study predate the infection). Cell type and time point are not known. Each CDR3 is given with its conserved first and last residue. D genes are given only for firm matches. Expanded clones are given a class, and other clones once, few, many or no size at all.

NA,TRBV12-3/TRBV12-4,NA,TRBJ2-3,CASSLTLSTDTQYF,TGTGCCAGCAGCCTGACTTTAAGCACAGATACGCAGTATTTT
few,TRBV19,NA,TRBJ1-2,CASTDPLDYGYTF,TGTGCCAGTACAGACCCCTTAGACTATGGCTACACCTTC
NA,TRBV6-5,NA,TRBJ2-7,CASGRNLYEQYF,TGTGCCAGCGGAAGGAACCTCTACGAGCAGTACTTC
once,TRBV7-8,NA,TRBJ2-2,CASSQRLGYTGELFF,TGTGCCAGCAGCCAACGGCTAGGGTACACCGGGGAGCTGTTTTTT
few,TRBV6-1,TRBD1,TRBJ1-5,CASSGGQPAGPQHF,TGTGCCAGCAGTGGGGGACAGCCCGCAGGGCCCCAGCATTTT
NA,TRBV11-2,TRBD2,TRBJ2-1,CASSPRGSGRENEQFF,TGTGCCAGCAGCCCACGGGGTAGCGGGAGAGAAAATGAGCAGTTCTTC
few,TRBV20-1,TRBD2,TRBJ2-1,CSASKRERSSYNEQFF,TGCAGTGCTAGCAAGCGGGAGAGGAGCTCCTACAATGAGCAGTTCTTC
NA,TRBV13,NA,TRBJ2-2,CASTGATGELFF,TGTGCCAGCACCGGGGCAACCGGGGAGCTGTTTTTT
NA,TRBV5-5,NA,TRBJ2-2,CASSLGAGRTGELFF,TGTGCCAGCAGCTTGGGGGCAGGTCGAACCGGGGAGCTGTTTTTT
once,TRBV7-6,NA,TRBJ2-3,CASSLGSGITDTQYF,TGTGCCAGCAGCTTAGGGTCGGGAATCACAGATACGCAGTATTTT
once,TRBV20-1,TRBD2,TRBJ2-3,CSARDYGLAGTDTQYF,TGCAGTGCTAGAGATTACGGACTAGCGGGCACAGATACGCAGTATTTT
once,TRBV5-4,NA,TRBJ2-1,CASSQPRGKNEQFF,TGTGCCAGCAGCCAACCCCGGGGGAAAAATGAGCAGTTCTTC
NA,TRBV7-9,TRBD1,TRBJ2-7,CASSPGQGLHEQYF,TGTGCCAGCAGCCCCGGACAGGGTCTCCACGAGCAGTACTTC
NA,TRBV3-1,NA,TRBJ2-7,CASSQEEWYEQYF,TGTGCCAGCAGCCAGGAAGAATGGTACGAGCAGTACTTC
few,TRBV5-1,NA,TRBJ2-1,CASSDASEQFF,TGCGCCAGCAGCGATGCTAGCGAGCAGTTCTTC
NA,TRBV20-1,NA,TRBJ2-3,CSAHPNTDTQYF,TGCAGTGCTCATCCGAACACAGATACGCAGTATTTT
NA,TRBV5-5,NA,TRBJ2-1,CASSLLRGDEQFF,TGTGCCAGCAGCTTACTCAGGGGAGATGAGCAGTTCTTC